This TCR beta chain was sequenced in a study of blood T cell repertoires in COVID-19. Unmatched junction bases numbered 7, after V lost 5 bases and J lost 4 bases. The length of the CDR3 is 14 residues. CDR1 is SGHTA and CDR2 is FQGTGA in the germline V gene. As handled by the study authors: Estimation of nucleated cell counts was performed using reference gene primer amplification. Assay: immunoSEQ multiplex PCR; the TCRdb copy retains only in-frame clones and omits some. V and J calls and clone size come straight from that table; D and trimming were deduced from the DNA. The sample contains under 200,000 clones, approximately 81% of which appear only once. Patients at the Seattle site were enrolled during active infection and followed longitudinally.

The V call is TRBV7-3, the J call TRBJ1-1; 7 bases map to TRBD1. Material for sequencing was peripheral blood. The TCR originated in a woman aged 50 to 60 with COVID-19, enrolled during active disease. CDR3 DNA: TGTGCCAGCAGCCCAAGATGGGACAGCACTGAAGCTTTCTTT. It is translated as CASSPRWDSTEAFF. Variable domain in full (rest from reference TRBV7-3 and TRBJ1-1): GAGVSQTPSNKVTEKGKYVELRCDPISGHTALYWYRQSLGQGPEFLIYFQGTGAADDSGLPNDRFFAVRPEGSVSTLKIQRTERGDSAVYLCASSPRWDSTEAFFGQGTRLTVV.